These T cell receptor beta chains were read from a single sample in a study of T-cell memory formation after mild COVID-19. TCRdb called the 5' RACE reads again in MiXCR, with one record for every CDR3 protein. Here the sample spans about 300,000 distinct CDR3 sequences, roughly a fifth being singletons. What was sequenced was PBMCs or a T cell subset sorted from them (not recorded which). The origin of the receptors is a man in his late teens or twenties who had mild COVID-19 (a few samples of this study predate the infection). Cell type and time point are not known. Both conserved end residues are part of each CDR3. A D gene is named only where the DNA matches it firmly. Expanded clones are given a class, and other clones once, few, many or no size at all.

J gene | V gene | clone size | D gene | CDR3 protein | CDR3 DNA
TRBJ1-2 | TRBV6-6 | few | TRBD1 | CASRRTGGDIYGYTF | TGTGCCAGCAGAAGGACAGGGGGCGATATTTATGGCTACACCTTC
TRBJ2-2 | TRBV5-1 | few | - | CASSLGEAGTGELFF | TGCGCCAGCAGCTTGGGAGAGGCAGGCACCGGGGAGCTGTTTTTT
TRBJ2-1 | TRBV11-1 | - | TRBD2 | CASSAPGTTYNEKFF | TGTGCCAGCAGCGCCCCCGGGACTACCTACAATGAGAAGTTCTTC
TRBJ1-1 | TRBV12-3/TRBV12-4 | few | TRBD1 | CASSYDRVNTEAFF | TGTGCCAGCAGTTATGACAGGGTGAACACTGAAGCTTTCTTT
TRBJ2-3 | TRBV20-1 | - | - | CSARGKGTQYF | TGCAGTGCGCGAGGAAAGGGGACGCAGTATTTT
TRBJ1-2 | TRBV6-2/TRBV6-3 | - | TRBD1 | CASSWDSGYGYTF | TGTGCCAGCAGTTGGGACAGTGGGTATGGCTACACCTTC
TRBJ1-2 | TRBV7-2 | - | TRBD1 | CASSLAAGGSGYTF | TGTGCCAGCAGCTTAGCGGCAGGGGGGTCTGGCTACACCTTC
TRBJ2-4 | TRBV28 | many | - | CASSSSGQGHIQYF | -
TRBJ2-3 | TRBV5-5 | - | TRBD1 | CASRLRDRADTQYF | TGTGCCAGCAGACTCCGGGACAGGGCGGATACGCAGTATTTT
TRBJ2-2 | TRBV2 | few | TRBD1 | CASSGQVNTGELFF | TGTGCCAGCTCGGGACAGGTGAACACCGGGGAGCTGTTTTTT
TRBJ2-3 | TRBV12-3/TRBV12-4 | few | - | CASGPGFSDTQYF | TGTGCCAGCGGCCCCGGGTTTTCAGATACGCAGTATTTT
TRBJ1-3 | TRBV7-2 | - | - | CASSLWGRDTIYF | TGTGCCAGCAGCTTATGGGGGAGGGACACCATATATTTT
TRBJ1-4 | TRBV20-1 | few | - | CSAGAGDLDEKLFF | TGCAGTGCCGGAGCAGGGGATCTTGATGAAAAACTGTTTTTT
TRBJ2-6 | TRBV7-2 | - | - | CASSSDSNSGANVLTF | TGTGCCAGCAGCTCGGACTCCAACTCTGGGGCCAACGTCCTGACTTTC
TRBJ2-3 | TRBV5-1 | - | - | CASSPWVDSSTDTQYF | TGCGCCAGCAGCCCGTGGGTGGACAGCAGCACAGATACGCAGTATTTT
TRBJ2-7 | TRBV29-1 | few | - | CSVYRQYEQYF | TGCAGCGTCTATCGTCAATACGAGCAGTACTTC
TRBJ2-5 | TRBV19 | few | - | CASGRGQEVQETQYF | TGTGCCAGCGGGAGAGGACAGGAGGTCCAAGAGACCCAGTACTTC
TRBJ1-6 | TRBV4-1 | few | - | CASSLFPVGNSPLHF | TGCGCCAGCAGCCTTTTTCCGGTTGGTAATTCACCCCTCCACTTT
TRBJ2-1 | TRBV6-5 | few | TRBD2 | CASSTPGTSGVEQFF | TGTGCCAGCAGCACCCCCGGGACTAGCGGAGTTGAGCAGTTCTTC
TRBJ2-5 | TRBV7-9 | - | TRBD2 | CASSPPAGGPEETQYF | TGTGCCAGCAGCCCGCCTGCGGGGGGCCCCGAAGAGACCCAGTACTTC
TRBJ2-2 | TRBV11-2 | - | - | CASSFGRGGFTGELFF | TGTGCCAGCAGCTTTGGTAGAGGGGGGTTCACCGGGGAGCTGTTTTTT
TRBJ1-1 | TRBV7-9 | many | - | CASSFEGFMNTEAFF | TGTGCCAGCAGCTTCGAGGGGTTCATGAACACTGAAGCTTTCTTT
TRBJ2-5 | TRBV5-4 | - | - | CASRADMGRETQYF | TGTGCCAGCCGAGCGGATATGGGAAGAGAGACCCAGTACTTC
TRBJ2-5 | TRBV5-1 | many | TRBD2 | CASSLLPAGTSGGETQYF | TGCGCCAGCAGCTTGTTACCAGCCGGGACTAGCGGGGGAGAGACCCAGTACTTC
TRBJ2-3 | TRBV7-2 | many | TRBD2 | CASSSYERGSDTQYF | TGTGCCAGCAGCTCCTATGAGCGGGGGTCAGATACGCAGTATTTT
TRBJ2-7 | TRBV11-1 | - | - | CASRASDHSYEQYF | TGTGCCAGCAGAGCCTCGGACCACTCCTACGAGCAGTACTTC
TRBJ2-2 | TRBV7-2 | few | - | CASSLAPLGELFF | TGTGCCAGCAGCTTAGCGCCTCTCGGGGAGCTGTTTTTT
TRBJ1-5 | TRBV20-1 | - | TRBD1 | CSADRAENQPQHF | TGCAGTGCCGACAGGGCCGAAAATCAGCCCCAGCATTTT
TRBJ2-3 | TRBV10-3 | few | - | CAISESNRVSTDTQYF | TGTGCCATCAGTGAGTCGAACAGGGTCAGCACAGATACGCAGTATTTT
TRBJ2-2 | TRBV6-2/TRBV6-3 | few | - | CASSYSSRANTGELFF | TGTGCCAGCAGTTACTCTTCCAGGGCCAACACCGGGGAGCTGTTTTTT
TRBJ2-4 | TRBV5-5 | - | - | CASSLEVWGGDF | TGTGCCAGCAGCTTGGAAGTGTGGGGTGGGGACTTC
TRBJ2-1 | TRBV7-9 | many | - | CASSLARGADNEQFF | TGTGCCAGCAGCTTAGCTCGGGGGGCCGACAATGAGCAGTTCTTC
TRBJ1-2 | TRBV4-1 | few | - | CASSQFGTYGYTF | TGCGCCAGCAGCCAATTCGGGACCTATGGCTACACCTTC
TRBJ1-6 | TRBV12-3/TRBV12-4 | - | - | CASSSRGRGYSPLHF | TGTGCCAGCAGTTCCCGGGGCCGCGGGTATTCACCCCTCCACTTT
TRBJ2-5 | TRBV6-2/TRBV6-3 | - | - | CAGRRDTEETQYF | TGTGCCGGTAGACGGGACACAGAAGAGACCCAGTACTTC
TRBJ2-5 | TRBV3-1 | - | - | CASSLRAQAGTQYF | TGTGCCAGCAGCCTTCGGGCCCAAGCAGGGACCCAGTACTTC
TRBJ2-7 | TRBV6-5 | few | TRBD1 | CASRKEDRDEQYF | TGTGCCAGCAGGAAGGAGGACAGGGACGAGCAGTACTTC
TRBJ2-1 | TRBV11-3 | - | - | CASSSGLSYNEQFF | TGTGCCAGCAGCTCAGGACTCTCCTACAATGAGCAGTTCTTC
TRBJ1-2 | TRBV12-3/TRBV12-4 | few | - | CASSLGGAYYGYTF | TGTGCCAGCAGTTTAGGAGGAGCTTACTATGGCTACACCTTC
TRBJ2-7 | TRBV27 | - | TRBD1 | CASSDPGQVVYEQYF | TGTGCCAGCAGTGACCCTGGACAGGTGGTCTACGAGCAGTACTTC
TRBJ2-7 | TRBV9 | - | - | CASSMRDSYEQYF | TGTGCCAGCAGCATGCGGGACAGCTACGAGCAGTACTTC
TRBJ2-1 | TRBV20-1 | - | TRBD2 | CSAKTTSGTSSYNEQFF | TGCAGTGCTAAGACCACTAGCGGGACTAGCTCCTACAATGAGCAGTTCTTC
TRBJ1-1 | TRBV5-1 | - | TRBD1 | CASSLTGVGAEAFF | TGCGCCAGCAGCTTGACAGGGGTGGGTGCTGAAGCTTTCTTT
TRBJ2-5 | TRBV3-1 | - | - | CASSHGERGATQYF | TGTGCCAGCAGCCACGGGGAAAGAGGGGCGACCCAGTACTTC
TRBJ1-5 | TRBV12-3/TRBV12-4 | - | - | CASRRGLDGNQPQHF | TGTGCCAGCAGAAGGGGGTTAGACGGAAATCAGCCCCAGCATTTT
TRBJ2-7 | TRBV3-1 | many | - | CASSQAGTSYEQYF | TGTGCCAGCAGCCAAGCAGGGACATCCTACGAGCAGTACTTC
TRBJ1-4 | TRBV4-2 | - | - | CASSQGQLNEKLLF | TGTGCCAGCAGCCAAGGGCAGCTTAATGAAAAACTGCTTTTT
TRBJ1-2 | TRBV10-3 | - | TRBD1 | CATTGQGFYGYTF | TGTGCCACGACGGGACAGGGGTTCTATGGCTACACCTTC
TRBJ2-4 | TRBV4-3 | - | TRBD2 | CASRGGGIQYF | TGCGCCAGCAGGGGGGGGGGCATTCAGTACTTC
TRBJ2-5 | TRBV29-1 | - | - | CSVEGRSLQETQYF | TGCAGCGTTGAGGGCCGAAGCTTACAAGAGACCCAGTACTTC
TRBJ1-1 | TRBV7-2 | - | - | CASSLASVENTEAFF | TGTGCCAGCAGCTTAGCTTCTGTCGAGAACACTGAAGCTTTCTTT